Listed here are 7 T cell receptor beta chains from one sample, sequenced in a study of T cells in Graves' hyperthyroidism and ophthalmopathy. The source material, RNA transcripts, was used to amplify TCR beta CDR3 regions. First-round RT-PCR targeting the TCR CDR3 was performed with the HTBI primer set. TCRdb redid the calling of the multiplex PCR reads with MiXCR, one entry per CDR3 protein. This table has about 740,000 distinct CDR3 sequences, 13% to 15% appearing once. The sequencing input was blood. The receptors here all came from a woman younger than 30 with Graves' hyperthyroidism.

This clonotype was picked up a small number of times. The gene calls are TRBV5-5 and TRBJ1-1; D unclear. Trimming stripped 3 bases from V and 4 bases from J, with 13 bases between. CDR3 size: 14 residues. The germline gives CDR1 SGHKS, CDR2 YYEKEE (reference sequence). CDR3 nucleotide sequence: TGTGCCAGCAGCTCCTCGGGTGGCGCCACTGAAGCTTTCTTT. Protein sequence: CASSSSGGATEAFF.

Note on this clonotype: This may be a read error, as it is one base from a much larger clone. V gene TRBV7-3 combines with J gene TRBJ2-1, with 8 nucleotides matching TRBD1. In germline, CDR1 is SGHTA, CDR2 FQGTGA. This CDR3 spans 16 amino acids. The DNA for the CDR3 is TGTGCCACCAGCTTGGGCGACAGGGGATTCTACAATGAGCAGTTCTTC. Translated: CATSLGDRGFYNEQFF.

This clonotype was picked up many times. The gene calls are TRBV18 and TRBJ2-7; tentative D call: TRBD2 (6 bases). The CDR3 is 13 amino acids. The V end lost 3 bases, the J end lost 5 bases, and 11 bases lay between the germline ends. From germline, CDR1 is KGHSH and CDR2 LQKENI. CDR3 sequence (DNA): TGTGCCAGCTCACCGTGGGGAGGAGACGAGCAGTACTTC. Protein product: CASSPWGGDEQYF.

As for this clonotype: Since a much larger clone is just one base distant, this may be a read error. V gene TRBV7-2 combines with J gene TRBJ2-7, with D possibly being TRBD1 or TRBD2 (5 bases each). V dropped 2 bases and J dropped 2 bases, with 19 bases sitting between them. CDR1 and CDR2 from the germline V gene are SGHTA and FQGNSA. The CDR3 runs 17 residues. This CDR3 reads CASSLPLRGRSPYEQYF. CDR3 DNA sequence: TGTGCCAGCAGCTTACCCTTGAGGGGACGGAGCCCCTACGAGCAGTACTTC.

On this clonotype: Because the CDR3's place on the DNA is in doubt, the DNA is left out and the CDR3 is given as listed by TCRdb. The genes are TRBV30 and TRBJ1-2; TRBD1, the D gene given by the table, was not confirmed from the DNA. The V gene's germline CDR1 is GTSNPN and CDR2 SVGIG (reference sequence). Ends included, the CDR3 has 12 residues. The CDR3 sequence is CAWSVGQGSGAF.

This sequence joins TRBV5-1 and TRBJ1-1; D is perhaps TRBD1 (6 bases). Trimming stripped 1 base from V and 10 bases from J, with 23 bases between. Per germline, CDR1 SGHRS and CDR2 YFSETQ. The CDR3 spans 16 residues. The CDR3: CASSLSGAVPLGGAFF. In DNA, the CDR3 is TGCGCCAGCAGCTTGTCGGGGGCGGTTCCCCTTGGAGGAGCTTTCTTT.

In this sample, this clonotype turned up many times. The chain employs TRBV12-5 and TRBJ1-2; 11 bases agree with TRBD1. CDR1 and CDR2 from the germline V gene are LGHNT and FRNRAP. This CDR3 spans 13 amino acids. V shed 4 bases and J 8 bases; nucleotides not matched to a gene: 3. The CDR3 region has the DNA TGTGCTAGTGGTTACGGGACAGGGGGAGGCTACACCTTC. It encodes CASGYGTGGGYTF.